This T cell receptor beta chain was found in a study of T cells after somatic rescue of genetic block. Looked up from germline, CDR1 is SGHTA and CDR2 is FQGNSA. The ends were cut back, 2 bases at V and 5 bases at J, with 12 bases in the middle. The CDR3 totals 14 residues. Assay: immunoSEQ multiplex PCR; the TCRdb copy retains only in-frame clones and omits some. The sample records about 110,000 clones, about 90% being singletons. The gene calls are TRBV7-2 and TRBJ1-2; perhaps TRBD1 as D (5 bases). The TCR comes from a woman aged 18-35 years. The sample was peripheral blood mononuclear cells (PBMCs). CDR3 coding DNA: TGTGCCAGCAGCTTAAGAGGGGACGGGTATGGCTACACCTTC. It specifies CASSLRGDGYGYTF.